A single T cell receptor (beta chain) is shown here with its context. It was with 60 Vbeta and 13 Jbeta primers that the PCR ran. Here immunoSEQ multiplex PCR was the method, and the copy in TCRdb shows in-frame clones only, minus some. The sample has about 120,000 clones, about four fifths seen once. The sample belongs to a study of cytomegalovirus exposure and HLA in healthy donors. The CDR3 has 15 amino acids. The V gene lost 0 bases and the J gene lost 8 bases, with 14 bases spanning the gap. The germline V gene has CDR1 MNHNS and CDR2 SASEGT. The V and J genes are TRBV6-1 and TRBJ2-1; D call uncertain. The source of this sequence is a man younger than 45 in good health and CMV-seropositive. Source material: PBMCs. CDR3 in amino acids: CASSEAVGGGYEQFF. The DNA for the CDR3 is TGTGCCAGCAGTGAAGCCGTCGGCGGTGGGTATGAGCAGTTCTTC.